Following are 14 T cell receptor beta chains from one sample sequenced in a study of OX40 agonist ivuxolimab in advanced cancers. Data came from immunoSEQ multiplex PCR; TCRdb stores just in-frame clones and leaves some out. The table records about 82,000 clones, 83% of them present only once. This sample comprised CD4+ or CD8+ T cells sorted from blood, obtained in a trial of the OX40 agonist ivuxolimab. Every receptor here comes from an adult with an advanced solid tumor such as melanoma, head and neck, liver or kidney cancer.

The chain is built from TRBV20-1 and TRBJ1-5; D may be TRBD1 (5 bases). The CDR3 is 8 residues long. Germline-derived CDR1 and CDR2 are DFQATT and SNEGSKA (reference sequence). The CDR3 DNA reads TGCAGCGGGGCGTCCCAGCATTTT. This encodes CSGASQHF.

The J gene is TRBJ1-2, the V gene TRBV4-3; 7 nucleotides align to TRBD1. The CDR3 extends over 16 amino acids. The germline gives CDR1 LGHNA, CDR2 YSLEER. V was clipped by 0 bases and J by 7 bases; unmatched bases: 11. The CDR3, as DNA: TGCGCCAGCAGCCAAGATTCGGACAGGCGGTGGGGTGGCTACACCTTC. Translating gives CASSQDSDRRWGGYTF.

The chain recombines TRBV2 with TRBJ1-2, with 7 bases that match TRBD1. The junction had 7 bases not matched to a gene; V was cut back by 8 bases and J by 4 bases. Germline loops: CDR1 SNHLY, CDR2 FYNNEI. This CDR3 has 13 residues. The CDR3 DNA reads TGTGCCAGCGGGTTGAACAGGGGCTATGGCTACACCTTC. Its protein product is CASGLNRGYGYTF.

J is TRBJ2-5 and V is TRBV6-5; no definite D call. V was shortened by 7 bases and J by 5 bases, with 17 bases between the two germline ends. CDR1 and CDR2 (germline): MNHEY, SVGAGI. The CDR3 spans 14 residues. DNA of the CDR3: TGTGCCAGCAAGGGAACCAGCGTGTGGGAGACCCAGTACTTC. This translates into CASKGTSVWETQYF.

V is TRBV7-2 and J is TRBJ2-3; 9 positions agree with TRBD1. The CDR3 is made up of 16 amino acids. The germline CDR1 and CDR2 sequences are SGHTA and FQGNSA. V was clipped by 5 bases and J by 4 bases; unmatched bases: 10. DNA for the CDR3: TGTGCCAGCAGCCGGCGACGGACAGGGGCGTCAGATACGCAGTATTTT. It is translated as CASSRRRTGASDTQYF.

The gene calls are TRBV9 and TRBJ1-6, with 7 bases aligning to TRBD1. The trim removed 4 bases at V and 9 bases at J, leaving 13 bases unmatched. The CDR3 is 16 residues long. CDR1 SGDLS and CDR2 YYNGEE come from the germline V gene. CDR3 amino acids: CASSLFEGASGSPLHF. The CDR3 DNA reads TGTGCCAGCAGCCTCTTCGAGGGGGCGAGCGGTTCACCCCTCCACTTT.

The table lists this clone with a few counts. The chain uses TRBV7-9 and TRBJ2-5; 12 bases map to TRBD2. V lost 2 bases to trimming and J lost 1 base; unmatched junction nucleotides: 8. Germline CDR1 is SEHNR and CDR2 is FQNEAQ (reference sequence). The CDR3 spans 18 residues. CDR3 region: CASSLLLAGGTAQETQYF. The CDR3 nucleotides are TGTGCCAGCAGCTTATTGCTAGCGGGGGGGACCGCCCAAGAGACCCAGTACTTC.

The chain uses TRBV6-5 and TRBJ1-4, with a possible D match to TRBD1 (5 bases). Trimming cost V 1 base and J 8 bases, with 14 bases left between them. CDR3 length: 15 amino acids. Germline CDR1 reads MNHEY; CDR2 reads SVGAGI. The DNA for the CDR3 is TGTGCCAGCAGTTACTTTCAGGGAATCAAAGAAAAACTGTTTTTT. This sequence encodes CASSYFQGIKEKLFF.

This clone was recorded only once. The genes are TRBV7-9 and TRBJ2-5; TRBD1 is a possible D gene (5 bases). Trimming cost V 3 bases and J 2 bases, with 16 bases left between them. This CDR3 spans 16 amino acids. Germline-derived CDR1 and CDR2 are SEHNR and FQNEAQ (reference sequence). As DNA, the CDR3 is TGTGCCAGCAGCTTCCGGCGACAGAATACACAAGAGACCCAGTACTTC. Protein: CASSFRRQNTQETQYF.

The chain uses TRBV19 and TRBJ1-5; D not resolved. Germline assignment: CDR1 LNHDA and CDR2 SQIVND (reference sequence). The V end was cut by 7 bases, the J end by 7 bases, with 14 bases between. CDR3 length: 13 amino acids. The CDR3 bases are TGTGCCAGTACTAGGCAACCAAGGCAGCCCCAGCATTTT. Translation: CASTRQPRQPQHF.

This chain uses TRBV5-1 with TRBJ2-1; a weak D match, TRBD1 (5 bases). The V end was cut by 5 bases, the J end by 7 bases, with 19 bases between. The V gene's germline CDR1 is SGHRS and CDR2 YFSETQ. CDR3 length: 15 amino acids. The CDR3 DNA reads TGCGCCAGCAGTGTTTCCTATCAGGGTAGGAATGAGCAGTTCTTC. Translated: CASSVSYQGRNEQFF.

The chain has TRBV11-1 and TRBJ2-1; possibly TRBD1 for D (5 bases). The V gene lost 2 bases and the J gene lost 0 bases, with 11 bases spanning the gap. This CDR3 has 16 residues. From germline, CDR1 is SGHAT and CDR2 FQDESV (reference sequence). The CDR3 loop reads CASSLIRVSSYNEQFF. The CDR3 bases are TGTGCCAGCAGCTTAATCAGGGTGAGCTCCTACAATGAGCAGTTCTTC.

The chain uses TRBV7-8 and TRBJ1-1; 9 nucleotides line up with TRBD1. The germline V gene has CDR1 SGHVS and CDR2 FQNEAQ. Trimming took 6 bases from V and 2 from J; bases not matched to a gene: 4. CDR3 length: 14 amino acids. The CDR3 loop reads CASSNRGRNTEAFF. Here the CDR3 DNA reads TGTGCCAGCAGTAACAGGGGGCGAAACACTGAAGCTTTCTTT.

The chain has TRBV5-8 and TRBJ2-3, with 7 bases identical to TRBD1. Germline CDR1 SGHTS, CDR2 YDEGEE. V lost 2 bases, J lost 2 bases, and 8 bases stayed unmatched. The CDR3 has 16 residues. The CDR3 loop is CASSFVRDSNTDTQYF. The CDR3 coding sequence is TGTGCCAGCAGCTTTGTCCGGGACAGCAACACAGATACGCAGTATTTT.